The table lists the clone carrying this TCR beta chain with a few counts. These data come from a study of CD8+ T cells in alopecia areata. Germline CDR1 reads SQVTM; CDR2 reads ANQGSEA. The CDR3 extends over 11 amino acids. Between the trimmed V and J ends, which lost 8 bases and 8 bases, there was a span of 15 bases. Investigators isolated RNA and reverse transcribed it into cDNA to act as the sequencing template. Profiled with immunoSEQ multiplex PCR; TCRdb holds only in-frame clones, not every one. The data hold 120,000 to 150,000 clones, with 62% observed a single time. This sequence joins TRBV29-1 and TRBJ1-1; D gene uncertain. This receptor was taken from a human donor in good health. Material for sequencing was CD8+ T cells sorted from blood. The CDR3 loop is CSPAPGPEAFF. In nucleotides, the CDR3 is TGCAGCCCAGCCCCTGGACCAGAAGCTTTCTTT. The full variable domain, completed using reference TRBV29-1 and TRBJ1-1, is SAVISQKPSRDICQRGTSLTIQCQVDSQVTMMFWYRQQPGQSLTLIATANQGSEATYESGFVIDKFPISRPNLTFSTLTVSNMSPEDSSIYLCSPAPGPEAFFGQGTRLTVV.